Listed below are T cell receptor beta chains from one sample, sequenced in a study of blood T cells in healthy people across ages. Via MiXCR, TCRdb re-called the 5' RACE reads, giving one row per CDR3 protein. In the table there are approximately 800,000 distinct CDR3 sequences, approximately 59% of which are singletons. Sequencing input: blood. The source of these receptors is a man in his thirties or forties in good health. The CDR3 runs from the conserved cysteine through the conserved F or W. D genes are given only for firm matches. The listing skips clone size in some rows; elsewhere it reads once, few, many or a size class.

v_gene	abundance	d_gene	j_gene	CDR3aa	CDR3nt
TRBV2	-	TRBD1	TRBJ2-7	CASSEGTGVSEQYF	TGTGCCAGCAGTGAAGGGACAGGGGTCAGCGAGCAGTACTTC
TRBV4-1	-	TRBD1	TRBJ2-7	CASSQAGDRMSSYEQYF	TGCGCCAGCAGCCAAGCCGGGGACAGGATGAGCTCCTACGAGCAGTACTTC
TRBV2	-	-	TRBJ2-1	CASSDRGERRHSEQFF	TGTGCCAGCAGTGATCGCGGTGAGCGACGCCACAGTGAGCAGTTCTTC
TRBV12-3/TRBV12-4	-	TRBD2	TRBJ2-7	CASRASGGDHEQYF	TGTGCCAGCAGGGCAAGCGGGGGGGATCACGAGCAGTACTTC
TRBV5-6	-	TRBD1	TRBJ2-7	CASGLRDSFYEQYF	TGTGCCAGCGGGCTCCGGGACAGTTTTTACGAGCAGTACTTC
TRBV7-2	few	TRBD2	TRBJ2-1	CATSTSGVVGEQFF	TGTGCCACCTCCACTAGCGGGGTAGTCGGTGAGCAGTTCTTC
TRBV27	-	-	TRBJ2-2	CASMFRVNTGELFF	TGTGCCAGCATGTTCAGGGTGAACACCGGGGAGCTGTTTTTT
TRBV6-5	-	TRBD2	TRBJ2-7	CASSSPALAGGTYEQYF	TGTGCCAGCAGTTCACCAGCACTAGCGGGGGGCACCTACGAGCAGTACTTC
TRBV6-2/TRBV6-3	-	TRBD1	TRBJ2-7	CASSLRVGQGPFYEQYF	TGTGCCAGCAGCCTGAGAGTGGGACAGGGGCCCTTCTACGAGCAGTACTTC
TRBV6-1	-	-	TRBJ1-6	CASAMGQENSPLHF	TGTGCCAGCGCTATGGGGCAGGAGAATTCACCCCTCCACTTT
TRBV29-1	once	-	TRBJ2-5	CSAPGQLGGETQYF	TGCAGCGCCCCGGGGCAACTAGGGGGAGAGACCCAGTACTTC
TRBV7-2	few	TRBD2	TRBJ2-7	CASSLSLAGYEQYF	TGTGCCAGCAGCTTAAGCCTAGCGGGGTACGAGCAGTACTTC
TRBV7-9	many	-	TRBJ1-1	CASSLAENTEAFF	TGTGCCAGCAGCTTAGCAGAGAACACTGAAGCTTTCTTT
TRBV9	-	TRBD1	TRBJ1-1	CASSAEQGAKTEAFF	TGTGCCAGCAGCGCAGAACAGGGGGCGAAGACTGAAGCTTTCTTT
TRBV6-1	-	TRBD1	TRBJ2-1	CASSEVWVQGLNEQFF	TGTGCCAGCAGTGAGGTTTGGGTACAGGGGCTCAATGAGCAGTTCTTC
TRBV6-1	few	-	TRBJ1-6	CAGRTVDNSPLHF	TGTGCCGGAAGGACGGTCGATAATTCACCCCTCCACTTT
TRBV15	-	-	TRBJ1-5	CATSGPDSNQPQHF	TGTGCCACCAGCGGCCCGGACAGCAATCAGCCCCAGCATTTT
TRBV20-1	-	TRBD2	TRBJ2-1	CSASKPQRGSNEQFF	TGCAGTGCATCCAAACCCCAGCGGGGGTCGAATGAGCAGTTCTTC
TRBV3-1	-	-	TRBJ2-2	CASSQETMAIANTGELFF	TGTGCCAGCAGCCAAGAAACGATGGCCATCGCGAACACCGGGGAGCTGTTTTTT
TRBV28	-	-	TRBJ2-7	CASFTGGRAYEQYF	TGTGCCAGCTTTACGGGGGGCCGAGCCTACGAGCAGTACTTC
TRBV12-3/TRBV12-4	few	-	TRBJ2-7	CASRPGQTYEQYF	TGTGCCAGCAGACCGGGACAAACCTACGAGCAGTACTTC
TRBV29-1	few	-	TRBJ2-1	CSVDRRYNEQFF	TGCAGCGTGGACCGGAGATACAATGAGCAGTTCTTC
TRBV6-6	-	TRBD1	TRBJ1-2	CASSYSQGAVGGYTF	TGTGCCAGCAGTTACTCGCAGGGGGCCGTAGGCGGCTACACCTTC
TRBV6-5	few	TRBD1	TRBJ2-7	CASSYGGQSSYEQYF	TGTGCCAGCAGTTACGGGGGACAGAGCTCCTACGAGCAGTACTTC
TRBV25-1	-	-	TRBJ2-5	CARNPGGLETQYF	TGTGCCCGAAACCCAGGGGGACTAGAGACCCAGTACTTC